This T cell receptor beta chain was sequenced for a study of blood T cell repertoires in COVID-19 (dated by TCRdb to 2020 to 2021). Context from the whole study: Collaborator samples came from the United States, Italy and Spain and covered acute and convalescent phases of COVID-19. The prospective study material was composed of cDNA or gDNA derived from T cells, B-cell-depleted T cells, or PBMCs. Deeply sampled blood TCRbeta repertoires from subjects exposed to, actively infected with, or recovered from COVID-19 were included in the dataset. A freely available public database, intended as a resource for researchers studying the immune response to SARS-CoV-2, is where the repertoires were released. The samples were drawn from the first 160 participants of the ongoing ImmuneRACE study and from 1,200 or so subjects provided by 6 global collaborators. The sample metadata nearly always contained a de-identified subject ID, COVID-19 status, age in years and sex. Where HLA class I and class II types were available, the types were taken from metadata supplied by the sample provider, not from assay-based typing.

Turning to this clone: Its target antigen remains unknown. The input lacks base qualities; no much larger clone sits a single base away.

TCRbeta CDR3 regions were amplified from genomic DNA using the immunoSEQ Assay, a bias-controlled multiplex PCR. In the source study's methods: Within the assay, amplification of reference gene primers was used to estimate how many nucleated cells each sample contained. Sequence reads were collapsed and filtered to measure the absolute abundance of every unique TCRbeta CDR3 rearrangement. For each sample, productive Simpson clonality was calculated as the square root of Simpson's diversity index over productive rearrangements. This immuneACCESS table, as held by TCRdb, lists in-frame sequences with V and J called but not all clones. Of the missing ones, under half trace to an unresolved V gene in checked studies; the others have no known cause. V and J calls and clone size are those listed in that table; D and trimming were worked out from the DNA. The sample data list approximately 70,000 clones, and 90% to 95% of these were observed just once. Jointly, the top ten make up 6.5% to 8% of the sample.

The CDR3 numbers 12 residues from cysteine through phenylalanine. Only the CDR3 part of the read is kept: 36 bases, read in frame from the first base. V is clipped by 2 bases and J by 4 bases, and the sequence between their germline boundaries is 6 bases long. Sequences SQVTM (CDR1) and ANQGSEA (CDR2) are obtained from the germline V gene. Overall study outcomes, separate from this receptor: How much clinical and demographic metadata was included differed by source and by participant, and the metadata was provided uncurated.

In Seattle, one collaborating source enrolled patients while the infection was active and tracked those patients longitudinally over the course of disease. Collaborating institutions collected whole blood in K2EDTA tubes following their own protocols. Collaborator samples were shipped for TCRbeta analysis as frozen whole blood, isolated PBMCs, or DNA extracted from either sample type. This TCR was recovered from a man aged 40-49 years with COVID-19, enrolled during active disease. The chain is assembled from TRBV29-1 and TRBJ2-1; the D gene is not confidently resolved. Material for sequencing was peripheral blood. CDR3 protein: CSVESGYNEQFF. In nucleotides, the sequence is TGCAGCGTTGAATCCGGGTACAATGAGCAGTTCTTC.